This record looks at one T cell receptor (beta chain) sequence and its context. This entry comes from a study of blood T cell repertoires in COVID-19. After removal of 5 bases from V and 0 bases from J, the junction contained 8 bases not matched to a gene. Germline CDR1 and CDR2: MNHEY and SMNVEV (reference sequence). The CDR3 sequence is 16 residues long. Sequencing was performed with immunoSEQ multiplex PCR; in TCRdb, only in-frame clones are kept and a portion is missing. The sample contains 150,000 or so clones, 75% to 90% of which appear only once. The clonotype was recovered from a man aged 18 to 29 with COVID-19, enrolled during active disease. The sample taken for sequencing was peripheral blood. The V gene is TRBV27, the J gene TRBJ2-3, with TRBD2 identical over 7 bases. The CDR3 here is CASSLTSVPSTDTQYF. CDR3 coding DNA: TGTGCCAGCAGTCTCACTAGCGTACCTAGCACAGATACGCAGTATTTT.